This T cell receptor (beta chain) stems from a study of low-dose radiotherapy and immunotherapy resistance in tumors. At the level of the study: Patients were given intravenous nivolumab 240 mg every two weeks plus ipilimumab 1 mg/kg every six weeks. Cyclophosphamide was given intravenously at 200 mg/m2 every two weeks, and each dose came one day before radiation and immunotherapy.

This clonotype was seen a handful of times. Alpha- and beta-chain coverage of first-strand cDNA came from TRAV- and TRBV-specific primers. TCR amplification ran 15 to 25 PCR cycles using constant-region and V-primer adapter primers. TCRdb independently ran MiXCR on the reads; one entry per CDR3 protein. The sample carries tens of thousands of distinct CDR3 sequences, roughly 31% recorded once. Time point in this sample: before trial treatment. Every donor's regimen consisted of nivolumab, ipilimumab, aspirin, low-dose cyclophosphamide and low-dose radiotherapy. Solid tumors that lacked tumor-infiltrating lymphocytes and were advanced were present in eligible patients. This clonotype was obtained from a male donor with gallbladder cancer. Sample: PBMCs, taken before treatment.

CDR3 nucleotide sequence: TGCAGCGTTGAAGAGTCCAACACTGAAGCTTTCTTT. Amino acid sequence: CSVEESNTEAFF. V usage is TRBV29-1 and J usage is TRBJ1-1; no firm D call. The V gene lost 0 bases and the J gene lost 2 bases, with 4 bases spanning the gap. The CDR3 covers 12 residues. The germline V gene encodes CDR1 SQVTM and CDR2 ANQGSEA.